The T cell receptor (beta chain) described here comes from a study of response to subunit inactivated influenza vaccine. V was clipped by 4 bases and J by 0 bases, with 13 bases between them. The CDR3 is 16 amino acids. Per germline, CDR1 SGHRS and CDR2 YFSETQ. TCRdb processed the RT-PCR reads anew with MiXCR; each CDR3 protein has one entry. The data show 500,000 to 600,000 distinct CDR3 sequences, 12% seen once. Points from the study as a whole: Authors suggested that a seasonal influenza vaccination recruits few new T cells each time.

A note on this clonotype: Its antigen is currently unknown.

This chain uses TRBV5-1 with TRBJ2-2, with a possible D match to TRBD2 (6 bases). The sequence was collected from a man aged 50 to 60 who received an inactivated influenza vaccine. This material consisted of PBMCs from blood, taken on the day of vaccination. The CDR3, as DNA: TGCGCCAGCAGCGAGGAGCGGGTACCGAACACCGGGGAGCTGTTTTTT. Residues: CASSEERVPNTGELFF.